A selection of T cell receptor beta chains follows, all from one sample in a study of cytotoxic CD8 clonotypes in ibrutinib-treated CLL. TCRdb's copy holds only in-frame clones and misses some; the assay was immunoSEQ multiplex PCR. The sample has some 140,000 clones, about 91% seen once. Specimen: PBMCs, collected after 12 months of ibrutinib treatment. Receptors originate from a human donor with chronic lymphocytic leukemia. The CDR3 runs from the conserved cysteine through the conserved F or W. The order of the fields is CDR3 DNA, CDR3 protein, clone size, V gene, D gene, J gene. The D gene is left open where the match is weak. For some rows the clone size is stated as once, few or many, or as a class when expanded; others skip it.

TGCAGCGTTGTATCGGGGAACACTGAAGCTTTCTTT | CSVVSGNTEAFF | . | TRBV29-1 | . | TRBJ1-1
TGTGCCAGTAGTCTTTACGGGGGATACAATGAGCAGTTCTTC | CASSLYGGYNEQFF | once | TRBV19 | . | TRBJ2-1
TGTGCCAGCAGCTTAGCGTCAAAGGAAGTCAGGGGAGAGCAGTACTTC | CASSLASKEVRGEQYF | . | TRBV7-8 | . | TRBJ2-7
TGTGCCAGCAGTAGGACACCTGGGGAGCAGTACTTC | CASSRTPGEQYF | . | TRBV28 | . | TRBJ2-7
TGTGCCAGCAGCCCTAGCGGGACCCCGAGCACAGATACGCAGTATTTT | CASSPSGTPSTDTQYF | . | TRBV28 | TRBD2 | TRBJ2-3
TGTGCCAGCTCACCAAGGACCAGGGGTCTACAAGAGACCCAGTACTTC | CASSPRTRGLQETQYF | . | TRBV18 | . | TRBJ2-5
TGTGCCAGCAGCCCGGTGACGGGAGGACCCTACGAGCAGTACTTC | CASSPVTGGPYEQYF | . | TRBV9 | TRBD2 | TRBJ2-7
TGTGCCAGCAGCCAAGCTTCAGGGACCTATGGCTACACCTTC | CASSQASGTYGYTF | . | TRBV14 | . | TRBJ1-2
TGTGCCAGCAGTGACGGTAGAGTCGCTTTCTTT | CASSDGRVAFF | few | TRBV2 | . | TRBJ1-1
TGTGCCAGCAGCTACGGCATGAACACTGAAGCTTTCTTT | CASSYGMNTEAFF | . | TRBV11-1 | . | TRBJ1-1
TGTGCCAGCAGTCGGGGCCGCCAGAGCTCCTACGAGCAGTACTTC | CASSRGRQSSYEQYF | . | TRBV7-9 | . | TRBJ2-7
TGCGCCAGCAGCCGGGGAGGGGGCAACACTGAAGCTTTCTTT | CASSRGGGNTEAFF | . | TRBV5-1 | TRBD1 | TRBJ1-1
TGTGCCAGCAGCGTAGAGGACAGGCCCGTGGAGCAGTACTTC | CASSVEDRPVEQYF | once | TRBV9 | TRBD1 | TRBJ2-7
TGTGCCATCGACACAGCAGGGTCAAACTACGAGCAGTACTTC | CAIDTAGSNYEQYF | . | TRBV28 | . | TRBJ2-7
TGCGCCAGCAGCTTCTCTAGGGGGAGAAACACTGAAGCTTTCTTT | CASSFSRGRNTEAFF | . | TRBV5-1 | . | TRBJ1-1
TGTGCCTGGAGTGTCGACAGGGACTATGGCTACACCTTC | CAWSVDRDYGYTF | . | TRBV30 | TRBD1 | TRBJ1-2
TGTGCCATCAGTGATTTGTTACTAGCGGGAGAGGGCCAATCCTACAATGAGCAGTTCTTC | CAISDLLLAGEGQSYNEQFF | . | TRBV10-3 | TRBD2 | TRBJ2-1
TGTGCCAGCAGCGCCCCGGGGGTATGGGAGGATGGCTACACCTTC | CASSAPGVWEDGYTF | . | TRBV5-6 | . | TRBJ1-2
TGTGCCAGCTCACCGAGCGGGAACTACGAGCAGTACTTC | CASSPSGNYEQYF | . | TRBV18 | TRBD2 | TRBJ2-7
TGTGCCAGCAGCGCTGTGGGAGGGCCCGGCACAGATACGCAGTATTTT | CASSAVGGPGTDTQYF | . | TRBV9 | TRBD2 | TRBJ2-3